This T cell receptor beta chain was identified during a study of identifying expanded T cells in peripheral blood. Findings and caveats of the study: Roughly 1.2 clones differed between technical replicates, versus approximately 17 and 20 over time. Two-week clone count variance significantly increased as total template count grew.

TCRdb keeps only in-frame clones here, not all; method: immunoSEQ multiplex PCR. The sample carries about 97,000 clones, 70% to 90% recorded once. No infections or other immune events were documented during collection. This clone appeared a single time. Antigen specificity is unknown. V shed 1 base and J 0 bases; nucleotides not matched to a gene: 0. This CDR3 has 15 residues. CDR1 is LGHNA and CDR2 is YSLEER in the germline V gene. Sequencing was done on a sample of blood. The chain combines TRBV4-3 with TRBJ2-7; TRBD1 matches 10 bases. The clonotype originates from a person aged 18-69 years in good health. CDR3 loop: CASSQGTGGSYEQYF. For the CDR3, the DNA is TGCGCCAGCAGCCAAGGGACAGGGGGCTCCTACGAGCAGTACTTC.